This entry lists 20 T cell receptor beta chains sequenced from one sample in a study of blood T cell repertoires in COVID-19 (dated by TCRdb to about 2020). The library came from the immunoSEQ multiplex PCR assay. What TCRdb holds here is the immuneACCESS table cut down to in-frame rearrangements. Part of the clones is not present; checked against another copy, under half of the missing clones reflect an unresolved V gene, and the others are unexplained. The table for this sample lists 200,000 or so clones; roughly 85% of them were counted only once. The ten largest clones take up 3% to 4.5% of the sample. The sequenced sample was PBMCs or T cells enriched from blood (not recorded which). The source is a woman aged 35 to 49 with acute COVID-19.

The CDR3 bases are TGCGCCAGCAGCACCATGGGGGCCACCGGGGAGCTGTTTTTT. Its translation: CASSTMGATGELFF. This rearrangement joins TRBV4-1 to TRBJ2-2, with D perhaps TRBD1 (6 bases). This CDR3 has 14 residues. V lost 5 bases to trimming and J lost 4 bases, with 11 bases between them. Germline V gene sequence: CDR1 MGHRA, CDR2 YSYEKL.

The chain carries TRBV6-1 and TRBJ2-7; D is undetermined. CDR1 MNHNS and CDR2 SASEGT come from the germline V gene. The CDR3 covers 15 residues. V was shortened by 2 bases and J by 2 bases, with 13 bases between the two germline ends. The CDR3 coding sequence is TGTGCCAGCAGTGAACAGCAGGCCCAGACCTACGAGCAGTACTTC. Translation: CASSEQQAQTYEQYF.

CDR3 sequence (DNA): TGTGCCAGCAGCTTAGTTCCCACAGGGTTCGGCTACACCTTC. Protein: CASSLVPTGFGYTF. The chain uses TRBV11-2 and TRBJ1-2, with D possibly matching TRBD1 (6 bases). V was trimmed by 1 base and J by 8 bases, leaving 14 bases between them. The germline V gene has CDR1 SGHAT and CDR2 FQNNGV. The CDR3 spans 14 residues. Full variable domain (outside the CDR3, taken from reference TRBV11-2 and TRBJ1-2): EAGVAQSPRYKIIEKRQSVAFWCNPISGHATLYWYQQILGQGPKLLIQFQNNGVVDDSQLPKDRFSAERLKGVDSTLKIQPAKLEDSAVYLCASSLVPTGFGYTFGSGTRLTVV.

Notes on this clone: Germline and junction disagree at one end, which may indicate a read error. The chain is built from TRBV27 and TRBJ2-3; TRBD2 aligns across 7 bases. From germline, CDR1 is MNHEY and CDR2 SMNVEV (reference sequence). The CDR3 extends over 17 amino acids. CDR3 nucleotides: TGTGCCAGCAGTCTATCTGCGACTAGCACTGGAACAGATACGCAGTATTTT. Its protein is CASSLSATSTGTDTQYF.

The CDR3 sequence is CASSRKLAGGIYEQYF. In DNA form, the CDR3 reads TGTGCCAGTAGTAGGAAACTAGCGGGAGGGATCTACGAGCAGTACTTC. V usage is TRBV19 and J usage is TRBJ2-7; 13 nucleotides match TRBD2. Trimming cost V 4 bases and J 3 bases; bases outside gene matches: 6. The germline CDR1 and CDR2 sequences are LNHDA and SQIVND (reference sequence). The CDR3 length is 16 residues.

CDR3 sequence (DNA): TGTGCCAGCAGCTTAGACCTGCGGGGGGGATACAATGAGCAGTTCTTC. Its translation: CASSLDLRGGYNEQFF. The V gene is TRBV7-3, the J gene TRBJ2-1, with 9 bases aligning to TRBD2. Germline CDR1 is SGHTA and CDR2 is FQGTGA. V trimming: 2 bases; J trimming: 4 bases; junction bases outside the gene matches: 6. The CDR3 sequence is 16 residues long.

The rearrangement links TRBV10-2 to TRBJ2-7, with 11 bases identical to TRBD2. Germline values: CDR1 WSHSY, CDR2 SAAADI. J gave up 1 base and V 6 bases, and 2 bases lay outside the gene matches. The CDR3 runs to 14 residues. The CDR3 sequence: CASRGLADSYEQYF. DNA of the CDR3: TGCGCCAGCAGGGGACTAGCGGATTCCTACGAGCAGTACTTC.

The rearrangement links TRBV4-2 to TRBJ2-5, with 16 bases fitting TRBD2. Germline assignment: CDR1 LGHNA and CDR2 YNFKEQ. Trimming removed 4 bases from V and 2 bases from J; junction bases left unmatched: 7. The CDR3 has 18 residues. CDR3 amino acids: CASSLGTSGRAGQETQYF. The CDR3 nucleotides read TGTGCCAGCAGCCTGGGGACTAGCGGGAGGGCCGGGCAAGAGACCCAGTACTTC.

The gene calls are TRBV9 and TRBJ2-1; 10 bases fit TRBD2. The CDR3 has 14 residues. Germline CDR1 reads SGDLS; CDR2 reads YYNGEE. Unmatched junction bases numbered 8, after V lost 4 bases and J lost 10 bases. This CDR3 reads CASSTSPLAGEQFF. The CDR3 DNA follows: TGTGCCAGCAGCACGTCCCCACTAGCGGGAGAGCAGTTCTTC.

The rearrangement links TRBV27 to TRBJ2-7; 7 bases agree with TRBD1. Germline CDR1 MNHEY, CDR2 SMNVEV (reference sequence). V lost 6 bases to trimming and J lost 1 base; unmatched junction nucleotides: 9. This CDR3 contains 15 residues. CDR3 residues: CASSRDSLPSYEQYF. DNA for the CDR3: TGTGCCAGCAGCCGGGACAGCCTGCCTTCCTACGAGCAGTACTTC.

This clone appeared a single time. V and J are TRBV7-9 and TRBJ2-7; 13 nucleotides align to TRBD2. This CDR3 has 16 amino acids. Germline lookup yields CDR1 SEHNR and CDR2 FQNEAQ (reference sequence). The junction had 11 bases not matched to a gene; V was cut back by 5 bases and J by 7 bases. The CDR3 is CASSPRTSGRAKEQYF. DNA of the CDR3: TGTGCCAGCAGCCCACGAACTAGCGGGAGGGCAAAGGAGCAGTACTTC.

The V gene is TRBV28, the J gene TRBJ1-2, with D unresolved. The V end lost 5 bases, the J end lost 0 bases, and 7 bases lay between the germline ends. The CDR3 runs to 13 residues. Germline V gene lookup returns CDR1 MDHEN and CDR2 SYDVKM. The DNA of the CDR3 is TGTGCCAGCAGTCCAGGTCCTAACTATGGCTACACCTTC. Protein product: CASSPGPNYGYTF.

The V gene is TRBV15, the J gene TRBJ1-5, with D perhaps TRBD1 (6 bases). Germline assignment: CDR1 LNHNV and CDR2 YYDKDF (reference sequence). CDR3 length equals 16 residues. Trimming took off 1 base at V and 3 bases at J, with 13 bases between the two ends. The CDR3 coding sequence is TGTGCCACCAGCAGAGGGGCGGGGGGCTTCAATCAGCCCCAGCATTTT. Its translation is CATSRGAGGFNQPQHF.

The chain carries TRBV28 and TRBJ1-5; 10 bases line up with TRBD1. Trimming at V came to 4 bases and at J to 4 bases, leaving 4 bases not matched to a gene. CDR1 and CDR2 from the germline V gene are MDHEN and SYDVKM. This CDR3 has 15 amino acids. This CDR3 is CASSSGTGVNQPQHF. The CDR3 nucleotides read TGTGCCAGCAGTTCGGGGACAGGGGTTAATCAGCCCCAGCATTTT.

This chain links TRBV5-1 with TRBJ2-1; 10 nucleotides line up with TRBD2. V was pared by 2 bases and J by 6 bases, with 5 bases of the junction left unmatched. The CDR3 runs to 15 residues. CDR1 and CDR2 from the germline V gene are SGHRS and YFSETQ. CDR3 in DNA: TGCGCCAGCAGCTTATTAGCGGGAGGTAGCAATGAGCAGTTCTTC. As protein: CASSLLAGGSNEQFF.

There are a few counts of this clone. V is TRBV24-1 and J is TRBJ1-5; possible D gene TRBD1, 6 bases. The CDR3 consists of 16 residues. From germline, CDR1 is KGHDR and CDR2 SFDVKD. V lost 1 base to trimming and J lost 6 bases, with 15 bases between them. DNA for the CDR3: TGTGCCACCAGTGATTTCCCGACAGGTTGGGGTCAGCCCCAGCATTTT. Translated, it gives CATSDFPTGWGQPQHF.

This clone appeared a few times. The rearrangement links TRBV24-1 to TRBJ2-3; D ambiguous. Looked up from germline, CDR1 is KGHDR and CDR2 is SFDVKD. There are 12 residues in the CDR3. Trimming pared 5 bases from V and 1 base from J, leaving 3 bases between. The CDR3 DNA is TGTGCCACCAGTGCGGGCACAGATACGCAGTATTTT. Amino acid sequence: CATSAGTDTQYF.

This rearrangement joins TRBV9 to TRBJ1-5, with 8 positions matching TRBD1. The CDR3 totals 14 residues. Per the germline V gene, CDR1 is SGDLS and CDR2 is YYNGEE. With V trimmed by 0 bases and J by 8 bases, 4 bases remained unmatched. The CDR3 sequence is CASSVGTGLEPQHF. The CDR3 nucleotides read TGTGCCAGCAGCGTAGGGACAGGGCTGGAGCCCCAGCATTTT.

The chain carries TRBV28 and TRBJ2-3, with D possibly matching TRBD1 (5 bases). Germline CDR1 MDHEN, CDR2 SYDVKM. This CDR3 comprises 12 residues. V was trimmed by 9 bases and J by 5 bases, leaving 12 bases between them. The CDR3: CARLWGQDTQYF. The CDR3 DNA reads as TGTGCCAGACTATGGGGCCAAGATACGCAGTATTTT.

This chain connects TRBV19 to TRBJ1-1, with a possible D match to TRBD1 (6 bases). Germline lookup yields CDR1 LNHDA and CDR2 SQIVND (reference sequence). CDR3 size: 17 residues. V lost 7 bases to trimming and J lost 0 bases, with 21 bases between them. The CDR3 nucleotides are TGTGCCAGTACCCCTCGTGGCAGGGGAAGGGTGAACACTGAAGCTTTCTTT. It specifies CASTPRGRGRVNTEAFF. The variable domain in full, with the rest retrieved from reference TRBV19 and TRBJ1-1, is DGGITQSPKYLFRKEGQNVTLSCEQNLNHDAMYWYRQDPGQGLRLIYYSQIVNDFQKGDIAEGYSVSREKKESFPLTVTSAQKNPTAFYLCASTPRGRGRVNTEAFFGQGTRLTVV.